These 30 T cell receptor beta chains originate from one sample sequenced in a study of blood T cell repertoires in COVID-19. Profiled with immunoSEQ multiplex PCR; TCRdb holds only in-frame clones, not every one. The sample holds about 73,000 clones, approximately 80% seen once. The sample consisted of peripheral blood. The receptors were gathered from an older man with active or convalescent COVID-19.

This clone was seen a single time. The V call is TRBV30, the J call TRBJ1-6, with a possible D match to TRBD1 (6 bases). The CDR3 is 13 amino acids. Germline V gene data show CDR1 as GTSNPN and CDR2 as SVGIG (reference sequence). V lost 7 bases and J 7 bases, leaving 14 bases between the germline ends. The CDR3 here is CASSPGGNSPLHF. The DNA of the CDR3 is TGTGCCTCCTCTCCGGGGGGCAATTCACCCCTCCACTTT.

The rearrangement joins TRBV6-2 or TRBV6-3 to TRBJ2-7; perhaps TRBD1 as D (5 bases). CDR1 MNHEY and CDR2 SVGEGT come from the germline V gene. Trimming stripped 6 bases from V and 6 bases from J, with 18 bases between. This CDR3 is built from 14 residues. In DNA, the CDR3 is TGTGCCAGCAGCCTTACTACAGGCACCAGCGAGCAGTACTTC. Translated: CASSLTTGTSEQYF.

DNA for the CDR3: TGTGCCAGCAAAGACGCGGGTATAAGCTCCTACAATGAGCAGTTCTTC. It encodes CASKDAGISSYNEQFF. The V and J genes are TRBV6-6 and TRBJ2-1; possibly TRBD2 for D (5 bases). Germline loops: CDR1 MNHNY, CDR2 SVGAGI (reference sequence). Trimming stripped 7 bases from V and 0 bases from J, with 16 bases between. The CDR3 loop spans 16 amino acids.

The V gene is TRBV28, the J gene TRBJ2-7; D remains unclear. This CDR3 has 11 amino acids. Between the trimmed V and J ends, which lost 7 bases and 7 bases, there was a span of 11 bases. Germline V lookup: CDR1 MDHEN, CDR2 SYDVKM. The CDR3 protein is CASTGPREQYF. The CDR3 DNA sequence: TGTGCCAGCACGGGTCCGAGGGAGCAGTACTTC.

The V and J genes are TRBV10-3 and TRBJ2-1; TRBD2 agrees at 12 bases. This CDR3 is 16 amino acids long. Germline V CDR1 and CDR2: ENHRY, SYGVKD. V shed 5 bases and J 6 bases; nucleotides not matched to a gene: 8. CDR3 nucleotide sequence: TGTGCCATCAGTCCCTCTAGCGGGAGGGTCACCAATGAGCAGTTCTTC. Translation: CAISPSSGRVTNEQFF.

This chain links TRBV11-2 with TRBJ2-7, with 9 bases fitting TRBD1. The V gene's germline CDR1 is SGHAT and CDR2 FQNNGV. The CDR3 is made up of 16 amino acids. The V and J ends lost 5 bases and 4 bases, in that order; junction bases with no gene match: 12. CDR3 sequence: CASSLTPGTGQYEQYF. The CDR3 DNA follows: TGTGCCAGCAGCCTTACCCCCGGGACAGGGCAATACGAGCAGTACTTC.

Regarding this clone: Additional DNA sequences in this sample encode the identical CDR3. The CDR3 reads CASSLPGGQPQHF. The CDR3 bases are TGTGCCAGCAGCTTACCGGGAGGTCAGCCCCAGCATTTT. The chain carries TRBV7-2 and TRBJ1-5; D ambiguous. Per germline, CDR1 SGHTA and CDR2 FQGNSA. The CDR3 spans 13 residues. V lost 2 bases and J lost 6, with 8 bases in between.

This rearrangement joins TRBV10-3 to TRBJ1-5; D remains unclear. The CDR3 length is 19 residues. Germline-derived CDR1 and CDR2 are ENHRY and SYGVKD. Trimming took 0 bases from V and 0 from J, leaving 18 bases between them. DNA for the CDR3: TGTGCCATCAGTGAGTCAATAAACGTAGGAGTAGATAGCAATCAGCCCCAGCATTTT. Translated: CAISESINVGVDSNQPQHF.

J is TRBJ1-6 and V is TRBV7-8; the D gene is possibly TRBD1 (6 bases). This CDR3 comprises 13 residues. From germline, CDR1 is SGHVS and CDR2 FQNEAQ. V was shortened by 5 bases and J by 5 bases, with 7 bases between the two germline ends. CDR3 loop: CASSGQNNSPLHF. The DNA for the CDR3 is TGTGCCAGCAGCGGACAGAATAATTCACCCCTCCACTTT.

V usage is TRBV7-9 and J usage is TRBJ2-5; no clear D. Germline V gene sequence: CDR1 SEHNR, CDR2 FQNEAQ (reference sequence). V lost 3 bases to trimming and J lost 0 bases, with 8 bases between them. This CDR3 comprises 14 residues. Here the CDR3 reads CASSFGQYQETQYF. The CDR3 nucleotides are TGTGCCAGCAGCTTTGGGCAGTACCAAGAGACCCAGTACTTC.

This clone is a singleton in its sample. The chain combines TRBV18 with TRBJ2-2, with 7 bases matching TRBD1. V shed 3 bases, J shed 1 base, and the junction held 2 bases outside the gene matches. CDR3 length: 15 residues. Germline CDR1 is KGHSH and CDR2 is LQKENI. The CDR3 reads CASSPRTGNTGELFF. The CDR3, as DNA: TGTGCCAGCTCACCCAGGACAGGGAACACCGGGGAGCTGTTTTTT.

The DNA for the CDR3 is TGTGCCAGCAGCAGGACAGGGTTGGCCACCGGGGAGCTGTTTTTT. Its translation is CASSRTGLATGELFF. V and J are TRBV27 and TRBJ2-2; 8 bases are a match to TRBD1. From germline, CDR1 is MNHEY and CDR2 SMNVEV (reference sequence). V shed 6 bases, J shed 4 bases, and the junction held 7 bases outside the gene matches. The length of the CDR3 is 15 residues.

The count of this clone is one. The chain recombines TRBV14 with TRBJ2-7; TRBD2 matches at 10 bases. CDR1 is SGHDN, CDR2 FVKESK, per germline. V trimming: 2 bases; J trimming: 4 bases; junction bases outside the gene matches: 5. The CDR3 runs 15 residues. The CDR3 is CASSQSSGSLYEQYF. The CDR3 nucleotides read TGTGCCAGCAGCCAATCTAGCGGGAGTCTATACGAGCAGTACTTC.

The chain couples TRBV5-6 to TRBJ2-2; possibly TRBD2 for D (5 bases). Germline CDR1 is SGHDT and CDR2 is YYEEEE. V lost 1 base, J lost 7 bases, and 14 bases lay in between. CDR3 size: 15 residues. In DNA form, the CDR3 reads TGTGCCAGCAGCTTGTTGAGGGATTGGGTCGGGGAGCTGTTTTTT. This gives the protein CASSLLRDWVGELFF. The complete variable domain, with remaining parts taken from reference TRBV5-6 and TRBJ2-2, reads DAGVTQSPTHLIKTRGQQVTLRCSPKSGHDTVSWYQQALGQGPQFIFQYYEEEERQRGNFPDRFSGHQFPNYSSELNVNALLLGDSALYLCASSLLRDWVGELFFGEGSRLTVL.

This clone appeared a single time. J is TRBJ2-7 and V is TRBV28, with a possible D match to TRBD1 (6 bases). V was shortened by 7 bases and J by 3 bases, with 16 bases between the two germline ends. Per germline, CDR1 MDHEN and CDR2 SYDVKM. This CDR3 has 14 amino acids. CDR3 residues: CASTGGQGIYEQYF. CDR3 nucleotide sequence: TGTGCCAGCACCGGCGGGCAGGGGATCTACGAGCAGTACTTC.

Only one count was recorded for this clone. The chain links TRBV6-2 or TRBV6-3 to TRBJ2-7; weak D call: TRBD1 (5 bases). In germline, CDR1 is MNHEY, CDR2 SVGEGT. This CDR3 spans 14 amino acids. Deletions cut 6 bases from V and 6 bases from J, with 18 bases between. The CDR3 is CASSWRPGISEQYF. The DNA of the CDR3 is TGTGCCAGCAGCTGGCGGCCAGGGATTTCCGAGCAGTACTTC.

This sequence joins TRBV5-5 and TRBJ2-3; D is perhaps TRBD1 (5 bases). This CDR3 region has 14 residues. CDR1 SGHKS and CDR2 YYEKEE come from the germline V gene (reference sequence). V was clipped by 3 bases and J by 6 bases, with 14 bases between them. CDR3 DNA sequence: TGTGCCAGCAGCTCGTTTGACAGTGATGATACGCAGTATTTT. Encoded protein: CASSSFDSDDTQYF.

The chain carries TRBV4-2 and TRBJ2-2, with D hard to call. Looked up from germline, CDR1 is LGHNA and CDR2 is YNFKEQ. V gave up 1 base and J gave up 3 bases, with 9 bases separating them. This CDR3 region has 15 residues. CDR3 amino acids: CASSQVVEDTGELFF. The CDR3 nucleotides read TGTGCCAGCAGCCAAGTTGTAGAGGACACCGGGGAGCTGTTTTTT.

CDR3 DNA: TGTGCCAGCAGTGAATTGGGCCGGAATAATGAAAAACTGTTTTTT. Amino acids: CASSELGRNNEKLFF. V and J are TRBV25-1 and TRBJ1-4; D not certain. The CDR3 spans 15 residues. Trimming removed 1 base from V and 4 bases from J, with 10 bases in between. From germline, CDR1 is MGHDK and CDR2 SYGVNS.

The gene calls are TRBV7-9 and TRBJ2-1; a possible D gene is TRBD1 (5 bases). The germline V and J ends were trimmed by 2 bases and 8 bases, with 13 bases remaining between them. The germline V gene encodes CDR1 SEHNR and CDR2 FQNEAQ (reference sequence). The CDR3 extends over 14 amino acids. The CDR3 DNA is TGTGCCAGCAGCTTAAGGGGTCGTTCCGATGAGCAGTTCTTC. Its protein product is CASSLRGRSDEQFF.

The chain uses TRBV4-2 and TRBJ1-4, with D possibly matching TRBD1 (6 bases). The CDR3 has 15 residues. Germline V CDR1 and CDR2: LGHNA, YNFKEQ. Trimming pared 1 base from V and 8 bases from J, leaving 14 bases between. CDR3 sequence (DNA): TGTGCCAGCAGCCAAGTATTACAGGGAAGCGAAAAACTGTTTTTT. Translating gives CASSQVLQGSEKLFF.

The chain combines TRBV10-3 with TRBJ2-7; TRBD2 aligns across 9 bases. Losses at the gene ends were 6 bases for V and 7 bases for J; bases not matched to a gene: 10. The CDR3 covers 14 residues. The germline V gene encodes CDR1 ENHRY and CDR2 SYGVKD. CDR3 loop: CAISSLREGLEQYF. CDR3 DNA sequence: TGTGCCATCAGCTCGTTGCGGGAGGGATTAGAGCAGTACTTC.

The J gene is TRBJ2-4, the V gene TRBV28, with TRBD1 matching over 7 bases. The CDR3 runs 15 residues. Losses at the gene ends were 6 bases for V and 3 bases for J; bases not matched to a gene: 8. Per the germline V gene, CDR1 is MDHEN and CDR2 is SYDVKM. CDR3 nucleotides: TGTGCCAGCAGCCTCGGAGACAGGGTCAAAAACATTCAGTACTTC. Translated: CASSLGDRVKNIQYF. Together with reference TRBV28 and TRBJ2-4, the CDR3 gives the full variable domain: DVKVTQSSRYLVKRTGEKVFLECVQDMDHENMFWYRQDPGLGLRLIYFSYDVKMKEKGDIPEGYSVSREKKERFSLILESASTNQTSMYLCASSLGDRVKNIQYFGAGTRLSVL.

The chain employs TRBV19 and TRBJ2-2, with 10 bases aligning to TRBD1. CDR3 length: 14 amino acids. The V segment lost 9 bases and the J segment 6 bases; nucleotides outside the gene matches: 7. Germline V gene lookup returns CDR1 LNHDA and CDR2 SQIVND (reference sequence). CDR3 region: CASLGQGGAGELFF. The CDR3 DNA follows: TGTGCCAGCCTCGGACAGGGGGGGGCCGGGGAGCTGTTTTTT.

This clone was recorded once. The CDR3 sequence is CASSHTSGRDNEQFF. DNA for the CDR3: TGTGCCAGCAGCCACACTAGCGGGAGGGACAATGAGCAGTTCTTC. This sequence joins TRBV7-2 and TRBJ2-1; 13 nucleotides line up with TRBD2. Per germline, CDR1 SGHTA and CDR2 FQGNSA. The CDR3 has 15 amino acids. V shed 5 bases, J shed 5 bases, and the junction held 3 bases outside the gene matches.

The chain's CDR3 is CASSLDGSGGVKTQYF. The CDR3 nucleotides read TGTGCCAGCAGCTTAGATGGGTCAGGGGGCGTAAAGACCCAGTACTTC. The chain is built from TRBV11-2 and TRBJ2-5; 8 nucleotides align to TRBD1. Trimming at V came to 0 bases and at J to 6 bases, leaving 9 bases not matched to a gene. CDR3 length: 16 amino acids. The germline V gene encodes CDR1 SGHAT and CDR2 FQNNGV.

The chain carries TRBV12-5 and TRBJ1-2; possible D gene TRBD1, 6 bases. The germline V and J ends were trimmed by 6 bases and 3 bases, with 17 bases remaining between them. The length of the CDR3 is 15 residues. Per germline, CDR1 LGHNT and CDR2 FRNRAP. DNA for the CDR3: TGTGCTAGTGGAGGAGGACAGCCGATGGACTATGGCTACACCTTC. The encoded protein is CASGGGQPMDYGYTF.

The J gene is TRBJ1-1, the V gene TRBV20-1; D ambiguous. The CDR3 contains 11 residues. The germline CDR1 and CDR2 sequences are DFQATT and SNEGSKA (reference sequence). Trimming pared 0 bases from V and 11 bases from J, leaving 10 bases between. The CDR3 protein is CSARDGPLAFF. CDR3 in DNA: TGCAGTGCTAGAGATGGGCCCTTGGCTTTCTTT.

The chain links TRBV6-2 or TRBV6-3 to TRBJ2-3, with 7 bases identical to TRBD2. The CDR3 spans 16 residues. The V gene end was trimmed by 4 bases and the J gene end by 4 bases; junction bases not matched to a gene: 11. The germline V gene has CDR1 MNHEY and CDR2 SVGEGT. The CDR3 reads CASSSLTSLSSDTQYF. The CDR3 DNA follows: TGTGCCAGCAGTTCCCTGACTAGCCTTTCGTCAGATACGCAGTATTTT.

A few counts support this clone. This sequence joins TRBV10-3 and TRBJ2-3, with TRBD2 identical over 9 bases. The germline CDR1 and CDR2 sequences are ENHRY and SYGVKD. The V gene end was trimmed by 10 bases and the J gene end by 3 bases; junction bases not matched to a gene: 8. The CDR3 contains 14 residues. The CDR3 coding sequence is TGTGCCACACAGGGTAGCGGGGGAACAGATACGCAGTATTTT. Translation: CATQGSGGTDTQYF.